These 9 T cell receptor beta chains came from one sample sequenced in a study of identical twins. TCRdb reanalysed the 5' RACE reads using MiXCR and keeps one entry per CDR3 protein. The table records roughly 290,000 distinct CDR3 sequences, 8% to 9% of them present only once. This same sample was also taken into another study, of yellow fever vaccine responses in identical twins.

What was sequenced was memory (CD45RO+) T cells sorted from blood. The receptors originated from a woman aged 18-29 years in good health.

This clonotype has only a few counts. The chain uses TRBV9 and TRBJ1-4; D is ambiguous. The germline V gene has CDR1 SGDLS and CDR2 YYNGEE. The CDR3 length is 15 residues. V was clipped by 4 bases and J by 3 bases, with 13 bases between them. As DNA, the CDR3 is TGTGCCAGCAGCCTAGGACCGTCGGCTAATGAAAAACTGTTTTTT. It specifies CASSLGPSANEKLFF.

This clonotype was picked up many times. The J gene is TRBJ2-7, the V gene TRBV2, with 11 bases identical to TRBD1. Trimming took 4 bases from V and 6 from J; bases not matched to a gene: 2. The CDR3 consists of 13 residues. Germline V gene sequence: CDR1 SNHLY, CDR2 FYNNEI. This CDR3 is CASSAGQGVEQYV. The CDR3 DNA reads as TGTGCCAGCAGTGCGGGACAGGGGGTCGAGCAGTACGTC.

This clonotype has ten or more counts. The CDR3 sequence is CASSQDFVQTQYF. The CDR3 coding sequence is TGTGCCAGCAGCCAAGATTTTGTCCAGACCCAGTACTTC. This chain uses TRBV3-1 with TRBJ2-5; D unclear. This CDR3 contains 13 residues. V lost 0 bases and J lost 6, with 8 bases in between. The germline CDR1 and CDR2 sequences are LGHDT and YNNKEL (reference sequence).

This clonotype appeared a few times. J is TRBJ2-5 and V is TRBV10-2, with D perhaps being TRBD1 or TRBD2 (5 bases each). This CDR3 region has 15 residues. Germline loops: CDR1 WSHSY, CDR2 SAAADI. V lost 6 bases to trimming and J lost 2 bases, with 16 bases between them. In DNA form, the CDR3 reads TGCGCCAGCAGGGGGCTCTTGAGGGGTCAAGAGACCCAGTACTTC. This translates into CASRGLLRGQETQYF.

The V call is TRBV18, the J call TRBJ2-7, with unresolved D. V was shortened by 3 bases and J by 6 bases, with 9 bases between the two germline ends. CDR1 KGHSH and CDR2 LQKENI come from the germline V gene. The CDR3 sequence is 12 residues long. The CDR3 loop reads CASSPEHGEQYF. In nucleotides, the CDR3 is TGTGCCAGCTCACCCGAACACGGCGAGCAGTACTTC.

This clonotype was counted many times. J is TRBJ2-5 and V is TRBV25-1; 10 bases are a match to TRBD2. This CDR3 has 16 amino acids. Germline V gives CDR1 MGHDK, CDR2 SYGVNS. With 5 bases clipped from V and 5 bases from J, the junction kept 11 bases outside the gene matches. The CDR3 region is CASSPGLAANGETQYF. In DNA form, the CDR3 reads TGTGCCAGCAGTCCCGGACTAGCGGCTAATGGGGAGACCCAGTACTTC.

This clonotype was seen a few times. The CDR3 protein is CASSLASAGIYEQYF. The DNA for the CDR3 is TGCGCCAGCAGCTTGGCATCGGCAGGGATCTACGAGCAGTACTTC. The gene calls are TRBV5-1 and TRBJ2-7, with D possibly being TRBD1 (5 bases). The CDR3 is 15 amino acids. The germline V and J ends were trimmed by 0 bases and 3 bases, with 13 bases remaining between them. Germline CDR1 reads SGHRS; CDR2 reads YFSETQ.

The chain has TRBV9 and TRBJ2-2, with D uncertain. The germline V and J ends were trimmed by 1 base and 6 bases, with 4 bases remaining between them. The CDR3 spans 12 residues. Germline CDR1 SGDLS, CDR2 YYNGEE. The CDR3 sequence: CASSVISGELFF. DNA of the CDR3: TGTGCCAGCAGCGTAATCTCCGGGGAGCTGTTTTTT.

This sequence joins TRBV14 and TRBJ1-4; 8 bases match TRBD1. The CDR3 has 14 amino acids. Germline CDR1 SGHDN, CDR2 FVKESK. The V and J ends lost 4 bases and 5 bases, in that order; junction bases with no gene match: 3. CDR3 sequence: CASSRTGLNEKLFF. The CDR3 DNA follows: TGTGCCAGCAGCCGGACAGGGTTAAATGAAAAACTGTTTTTT.